A single sample gave rise to the 14 T cell receptor beta chains below, sequenced in a study of Graves' ophthalmopathy and Graves' hyperthyroidism. As the template, RNA transcripts were used to amplify TCR beta CDR3 regions. HTBI primers served in a first-round RT-PCR, which a second-round multiplex PCR followed. MiXCR, run by TCRdb on the multiplex PCR reads, gives a single entry per CDR3 protein. Counted here are around 1.1 million distinct CDR3 sequences, 36% occurring once; the ten biggest clones make up more than 9.5%. The sample comprised peripheral blood or thyroid tissue (not recorded which). These receptors were obtained from an adult man with Graves' hyperthyroidism.

The chain is built from TRBV6-5 and TRBJ1-2; D perhaps matches TRBD1 (5 bases). Germline assignment: CDR1 MNHEY and CDR2 SVGAGI. V gave up 0 bases and J gave up 3 bases, with 11 bases separating them. This CDR3 has 15 amino acids. The CDR3 DNA reads TGTGCCAGCAGTTACTCGTACGGGGGGGACTATGGCTACACCTTC. Amino acid sequence: CASSYSYGGDYGYTF.

In this sample, this clonotype turned up many times. The V and J genes are TRBV5-1 and TRBJ2-7; tentatively, D is TRBD1 or TRBD2 (5 bases each). Germline CDR1 is SGHRS and CDR2 is YFSETQ. The CDR3 contains 15 residues. The V and J ends lost 7 bases and 6 bases respectively, with 23 bases between them. CDR3 sequence reads: CASQHDGVRGIEQYF. In DNA, the CDR3 is TGCGCCAGCCAACATGACGGGGTGAGGGGAATCGAGCAGTACTTC.

This clonotype was seen repeatedly, ten times or more. This chain uses TRBV7-2 with TRBJ1-3; D is perhaps TRBD1 (6 bases). The CDR3 runs to 14 residues. Germline-derived CDR1 and CDR2 are SGHTA and FQGNSA. Trimming pared 5 bases from V and 3 bases from J, leaving 11 bases between. CDR3 DNA sequence: TGTGCCAGCAGCGTATCAGGGGTTGGAAACACCATATATTTT. It specifies CASSVSGVGNTIYF.

The V gene is TRBV6-1, the J gene TRBJ1-1, with 7 bases fitting TRBD1. V gave up 5 bases and J gave up 3 bases; unmatched junction bases: 12. Per the germline V gene, CDR1 is MNHNS and CDR2 is SASEGT. The CDR3 covers 16 residues. CDR3 in DNA: TGTGCCAGCAGTTACCCCGACAGGGTCCGGGACACTGAAGCTTTCTTT. Its protein is CASSYPDRVRDTEAFF.

This clonotype was seen many times. V is TRBV13 and J is TRBJ2-5, with 7 bases aligning to TRBD2. CDR1 is PRHDT, CDR2 FYEKMQ, per germline (reference sequence). V dropped 2 bases and J dropped 3; count of bases not matched to a gene: 9. The CDR3 length is 16 residues. The CDR3 nucleotides are TGTGCCAGCAGCTTAACGGTCTCTAGCGGAGAAGAGACCCAGTACTTC. It yields the protein CASSLTVSSGEETQYF.

This clonotype occurred a few times. The V gene is TRBV7-6, the J gene TRBJ1-2; tentatively, D is TRBD1 (6 bases). Looked up from germline, CDR1 is SGHVS and CDR2 is FNYEAQ. The CDR3 is 17 residues long. Trimming pared 5 bases from V and 0 bases from J, leaving 19 bases between. This CDR3 is CASSPGQIYETNYGYTF. The DNA of the CDR3 is TGTGCCAGCAGCCCCGGACAGATATACGAAACTAACTATGGCTACACCTTC.

The chain employs TRBV7-9 and TRBJ2-7, with D maybe TRBD2 (6 bases). Germline assignment: CDR1 SEHNR and CDR2 FQNEAQ (reference sequence). Trimming shortened V by 2 bases and J by 1 base, and 21 bases separated the two germline ends. There are 18 residues in the CDR3. The CDR3 loop reads CASSLKGRGDFRSYEQYF. The CDR3 bases are TGTGCCAGCAGCTTAAAGGGGCGGGGAGACTTTAGATCCTACGAGCAGTACTTC.

The chain joins TRBV6-5 to TRBJ2-7; the D is unclear. Germline V CDR1 and CDR2: MNHEY, SVGAGI. Trimming took 5 bases from V and 4 from J, leaving 18 bases between them. This CDR3 has 15 residues. The CDR3 here is CASSESWAFGYEQYF. For the CDR3, the DNA is TGTGCCAGCAGTGAATCGTGGGCTTTTGGGTACGAGCAGTACTTC.

This clonotype was picked up many times. The chain uses TRBV20-1 and TRBJ2-7; D perhaps matches TRBD1 (6 bases). Looked up from germline, CDR1 is DFQATT and CDR2 is SNEGSKA (reference sequence). The length of the CDR3 is 14 residues. V lost 0 bases, J lost 1 base, and 10 bases lay in between. This CDR3 reads CSARDLDSSYEQYF. The CDR3 DNA follows: TGCAGTGCTAGAGATTTGGACAGTTCCTACGAGCAGTACTTC.

In this sample, this clonotype turned up many times. This rearrangement joins TRBV12-3 or TRBV12-4 to TRBJ2-5, with 11 bases lining up with TRBD1. The CDR3 is 15 residues long. The ends lost 6 bases at V and 4 bases at J; junction bases unmatched: 7. CDR3: CASSLGQGARETQYF. The CDR3 DNA sequence: TGTGCCAGCAGCCTCGGACAGGGGGCGCGAGAGACCCAGTACTTC.

The chain uses TRBV20-1 and TRBJ1-2; 7 bases align to TRBD1. Germline lookup yields CDR1 DFQATT and CDR2 SNEGSKA (reference sequence). The CDR3 length is 13 residues. The V segment lost 6 bases and the J segment 0 bases; nucleotides outside the gene matches: 4. CDR3 in amino acids: CSAPGQANYGYTF. The CDR3 region has the DNA TGCAGTGCCCCCGGACAGGCTAACTATGGCTACACCTTC.

The CDR3: CASSQESVGFEQYF. The DNA for the CDR3 is TGCGCCAGCAGCCAAGAATCCGTTGGATTCGAGCAGTACTTC. The chain links TRBV4-3 to TRBJ2-7; no clear D. With 0 bases removed from V and 6 bases from J, the gap between germline ends came to 12 bases. The V gene's germline CDR1 is LGHNA and CDR2 YSLEER. The CDR3 loop spans 14 amino acids.

This clonotype has more than one count but fewer than ten. The CDR3 loop is CASSLQRPPGTGELFF. The CDR3 DNA follows: TGCGCCAGCAGCTTACAGAGGCCCCCGGGCACCGGGGAGCTGTTTTTT. The chain is built from TRBV5-1 and TRBJ2-2; D remains unclear. Looked up from germline, CDR1 is SGHRS and CDR2 is YFSETQ. The V and J ends lost 2 bases and 4 bases respectively, with 15 bases between them. The CDR3 has 16 amino acids.

The gene calls are TRBV2 and TRBJ2-2; D gene uncertain. CDR3 size: 16 residues. Per the germline V gene, CDR1 is SNHLY and CDR2 is FYNNEI. V was shortened by 4 bases and J by 1 base, with 13 bases between the two germline ends. CDR3 bases: TGTGCCAGCAGTGGTCCCAATTTCAGGAACACCGGGGAGCTGTTTTTT. Translated, it gives CASSGPNFRNTGELFF.